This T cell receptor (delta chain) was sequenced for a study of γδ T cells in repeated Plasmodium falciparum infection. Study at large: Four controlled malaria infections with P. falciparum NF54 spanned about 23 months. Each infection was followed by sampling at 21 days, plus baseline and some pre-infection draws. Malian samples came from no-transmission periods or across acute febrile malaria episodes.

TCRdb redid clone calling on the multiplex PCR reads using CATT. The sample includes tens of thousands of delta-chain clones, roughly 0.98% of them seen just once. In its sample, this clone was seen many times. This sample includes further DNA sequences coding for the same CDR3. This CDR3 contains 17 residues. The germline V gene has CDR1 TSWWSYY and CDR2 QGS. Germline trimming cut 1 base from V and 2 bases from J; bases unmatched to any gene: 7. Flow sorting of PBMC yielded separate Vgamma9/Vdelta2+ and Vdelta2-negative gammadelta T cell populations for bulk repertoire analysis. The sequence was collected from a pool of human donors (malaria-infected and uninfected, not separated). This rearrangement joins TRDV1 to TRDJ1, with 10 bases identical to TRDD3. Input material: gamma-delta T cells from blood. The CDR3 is CALGERPGWGITDKLIF. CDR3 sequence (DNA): TGTGCTCTTGGGGAACGCCCGGGCTGGGGGATAACCGATAAACTCATCTTT.